Below, one TCR beta chain is given with its context. The antigen is not known. The sample originates from a study of T cells in Graves' hyperthyroidism and ophthalmopathy. Findings and caveats of the study: In blood, most of the thyroid clonotypes expanded above 0.001 were also present.

Regions amplified from RNA transcripts were the TCR beta CDR3 regions. HTBI primers drove first-round RT-PCR of the TCR CDR3. MiXCR was run by TCRdb on the multiplex PCR reads, yielding one entry per CDR3 protein. The sample lists roughly 300,000 distinct CDR3 sequences; 25% to 30% were seen once. From germline, CDR1 is SGHVS and CDR2 FNYEAQ. Trimming at V came to 5 bases and at J to 5 bases, leaving 10 bases not matched to a gene. CDR3 length: 16 amino acids. The gene calls are TRBV7-6 and TRBJ2-7, with 12 nucleotides matching TRBD2. This TCR was sampled from a man aged 40-49 years with Graves' hyperthyroidism that later progressed to Graves' ophthalmopathy. Source material: blood. The CDR3 DNA reads TGTGCCAGCAGCCCTCATCTAGCGGGGGGGCCCAACGAGCAGTACTTC. Amino acids: CASSPHLAGGPNEQYF.